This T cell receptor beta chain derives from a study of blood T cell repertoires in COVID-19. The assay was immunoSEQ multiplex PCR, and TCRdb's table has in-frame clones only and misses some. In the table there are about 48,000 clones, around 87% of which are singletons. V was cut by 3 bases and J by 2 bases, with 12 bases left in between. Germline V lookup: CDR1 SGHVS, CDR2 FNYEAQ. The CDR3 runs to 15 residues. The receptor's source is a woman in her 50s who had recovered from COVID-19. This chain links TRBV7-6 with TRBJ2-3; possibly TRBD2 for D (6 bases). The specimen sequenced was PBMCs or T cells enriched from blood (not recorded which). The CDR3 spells CASSLVAVPTDTQYF. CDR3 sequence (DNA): TGTGCCAGCAGCTTGGTAGCGGTCCCCACAGATACGCAGTATTTT.